This passage covers 24 T cell receptor beta chains from one sample sequenced in a study of blood T cell repertoires in COVID-19. Sequenced by immunoSEQ multiplex PCR; TCRdb stores in-frame clones only, minus some. The sample includes approximately 170,000 clones, approximately 93% of them seen just once. The sequenced sample consisted of peripheral blood. The receptor source for this set is a woman aged 55-75 years with COVID-19, enrolled during active disease.

This chain uses TRBV10-2 with TRBJ1-2; TRBD1 aligns across 9 bases. The ends lost 4 bases at V and 8 bases at J; junction bases unmatched: 5. The CDR3 length is 13 residues. CDR1 is WSHSY and CDR2 is SAAADI in the germline V gene. CDR3 nucleotides: TGCGCCAGCAGTGGGAATACAGGGGGCGGCTACACCTTC. This codes for CASSGNTGGGYTF.

V usage is TRBV19 and J usage is TRBJ1-5; D possibly corresponds to TRBD1 (6 bases). This CDR3 region has 13 residues. V lost 6 bases and J 4 bases, leaving 10 bases between the germline ends. Germline values: CDR1 LNHDA, CDR2 SQIVND (reference sequence). CDR3 sequence reads: CASSEQGNQPQHF. In nucleotides, the CDR3 is TGTGCCAGTAGCGAACAGGGAAATCAGCCCCAGCATTTT.

The chain couples TRBV2 to TRBJ1-3; a possible D gene is TRBD1 (6 bases). The germline V gene encodes CDR1 SNHLY and CDR2 FYNNEI. The CDR3 consists of 14 residues. V was clipped by 5 bases and J by 2 bases, with 10 bases between them. The CDR3 region is CASSFRGTGNTIYF. CDR3 bases: TGTGCCAGCAGTTTTAGGGGGACTGGAAACACCATATATTTT.

The chain has TRBV7-6 and TRBJ2-2; 10 nucleotides line up with TRBD2. The ends lost 5 bases at V and 6 bases at J; junction bases unmatched: 6. The CDR3 totals 15 residues. Germline CDR1 is SGHVS and CDR2 is FNYEAQ. The CDR3 DNA reads as TGTGCCAGCAGCCCCGGGACTAGCGTACCCGGGGAGCTGTTTTTT. Its protein is CASSPGTSVPGELFF.

The chain combines TRBV7-9 with TRBJ2-5, with 7 bases identical to TRBD1. Germline V gene data show CDR1 as SEHNR and CDR2 as FQNEAQ (reference sequence). V shed 5 bases, J shed 0 bases, and the junction held 15 bases outside the gene matches. The CDR3 has 18 amino acids. Here the CDR3 DNA reads TGTGCCAGCAGCCAAGAACAGGGACAGACTTCGTACCAAGAGACCCAGTACTTC. Translation gives CASSQEQGQTSYQETQYF.

The chain is built from TRBV6-2 or TRBV6-3 and TRBJ1-2; weak D call: TRBD1 (5 bases). Germline values: CDR1 MNHEY, CDR2 SVGEGT. V was clipped by 5 bases and J by 4 bases, with 8 bases between them. The CDR3 loop spans 12 amino acids. CDR3 residues: CASSPDSYGYTF. The CDR3 DNA reads TGTGCCAGCAGTCCCGACAGCTATGGCTACACCTTC.

As for this clone: In the same sample, other DNA sequences code for this CDR3. The rearrangement uses TRBV9 and TRBJ1-1, with D unclear. Trimming took off 0 bases at V and 1 base at J, with 4 bases between the two ends. There are 13 residues in the CDR3. Germline V lookup: CDR1 SGDLS, CDR2 YYNGEE. The CDR3 DNA is TGTGCCAGCAGCGTAGCCGGGAACACTGAAGCTTTCTTT. Residues: CASSVAGNTEAFF.

This clone was detected only once. V is TRBV30 and J is TRBJ2-1; 8 bases are a match to TRBD2. The V segment lost 3 bases and the J segment 7 bases; nucleotides outside the gene matches: 11. The germline gives CDR1 GTSNPN, CDR2 SVGIG (reference sequence). The CDR3 contains 15 residues. The chain's CDR3 is CAWSLGGGPRNEQFF. CDR3 DNA sequence: TGTGCCTGGAGCTTAGGCGGGGGGCCGAGGAATGAGCAGTTCTTC.

V is TRBV28 and J is TRBJ2-1; TRBD2 might be the D (7 bases). Germline values: CDR1 MDHEN, CDR2 SYDVKM. The germline V and J ends were trimmed by 6 bases and 12 bases, with 24 bases remaining between them. The CDR3 loop spans 15 amino acids. The CDR3 sequence: CASRGGGATNTGQFF. The CDR3 nucleotides are TGTGCCAGCAGGGGAGGGGGAGCCACGAATACGGGGCAGTTCTTC.

The chain has TRBV27 and TRBJ1-1, with no clear D. Germline lookup yields CDR1 MNHEY and CDR2 SMNVEV (reference sequence). V lost 1 base to trimming and J lost 0 bases, with 9 bases between them. This CDR3 contains 15 residues. CDR3 coding DNA: TGTGCCAGCAGTTTATGGGGAGGGTTGAACACTGAAGCTTTCTTT. This gives the protein CASSLWGGLNTEAFF.

The chain links TRBV7-8 to TRBJ1-3; no firm D call. The length of the CDR3 is 16 residues. From germline, CDR1 is SGHVS and CDR2 FQNEAQ. Trimming left V 5 bases short and J 0 bases short, with 14 bases between. The CDR3 is CASSPRPVSSGNTIYF. DNA of the CDR3: TGTGCCAGCAGCCCTAGACCCGTGAGCTCTGGAAACACCATATATTTT.

The rearrangement links TRBV2 to TRBJ1-4; D is uncertain. Germline loops: CDR1 SNHLY, CDR2 FYNNEI. Trimming left V 3 bases short and J 0 bases short, with 8 bases between. The CDR3 is made up of 15 amino acids. CDR3 sequence: CASSDPGSTNEKLFF. CDR3 coding DNA: TGTGCCAGCAGTGACCCGGGATCAACTAATGAAAAACTGTTTTTT.

This chain uses TRBV30 with TRBJ1-1, with 8 bases aligning to TRBD1. The CDR3 loop spans 13 amino acids. J gave up 4 bases and V 5 bases, and 6 bases lay outside the gene matches. Germline CDR1 is GTSNPN and CDR2 is SVGIG (reference sequence). The CDR3 loop reads CAWSQGAPTEAFF. CDR3 in DNA: TGTGCCTGGTCTCAGGGGGCGCCCACTGAAGCTTTCTTT.

The chain combines TRBV19 with TRBJ1-6, with 9 nucleotides matching TRBD1. Germline V gives CDR1 LNHDA, CDR2 SQIVND (reference sequence). Trimming at V came to 7 bases and at J to 10 bases, leaving 14 bases not matched to a gene. The length of the CDR3 is 16 residues. The DNA of the CDR3 is TGTGCCAGTACCCGCGGGACAGGGCTTAACGAGTCACCCCTCCACTTT. Its protein is CASTRGTGLNESPLHF.

V is TRBV4-1 and J is TRBJ2-2, with D possibly being TRBD1 (6 bases). The length of the CDR3 is 15 residues. In germline, CDR1 is MGHRA, CDR2 YSYEKL. Trimming removed 3 bases at V and 3 bases at J, with 11 bases between. CDR3 sequence reads: CASSHLQGYTGELFF. DNA of the CDR3: TGCGCCAGCAGCCATTTACAGGGATACACCGGGGAGCTGTTTTTT.

This clone was found once. The chain recombines TRBV28 with TRBJ2-1; 8 bases match TRBD2. This CDR3 is 17 amino acids long. CDR1 and CDR2 from the germline V gene are MDHEN and SYDVKM. The CDR3 loop reads CGVISGGPASSYNEQFF. The CDR3 DNA is TGTGGAGTCATAAGCGGGGGCCCCGCGAGCTCCTACAATGAGCAGTTCTTC.

The count of this clone is one. CDR3 DNA: TGTGCCAGCAGCGCGCCGGGAGGTGGGCGGAGAGCTTTCTTT. Its translation is CASSAPGGGRRAFF. V usage is TRBV7-2 and J usage is TRBJ1-1; D uncertain. The CDR3 length is 14 residues. Germline loops: CDR1 SGHTA, CDR2 FQGNSA. With 5 bases removed from V and 10 bases from J, the gap between germline ends came to 20 bases.

This chain connects TRBV10-3 to TRBJ1-2; the match to TRBD1 covers 8 bases. The CDR3 sequence is 11 residues long. Germline V gene sequence: CDR1 ENHRY, CDR2 SYGVKD. J gave up 9 bases and V 7 bases, and 4 bases lay outside the gene matches. CDR3 nucleotide sequence: TGTGCCATCATCGACAGGGGTAGCTACACCTTC. As protein: CAIIDRGSYTF.

On this clone itself: Within the sample, other DNA sequences also encode this same CDR3. The chain carries TRBV6-2 or TRBV6-3 and TRBJ2-5; D ambiguous. V was shortened by 0 bases and J by 4 bases, with 3 bases between the two germline ends. Looked up from germline, CDR1 is MNHEY and CDR2 is SVGEGT. This CDR3 has 12 amino acids. Here the CDR3 DNA reads TGTGCCAGCAGTTACTCGAGAGAGACCCAGTACTTC. Protein sequence: CASSYSRETQYF.

This clone was detected only a few times. J is TRBJ2-2 and V is TRBV6-2 or TRBV6-3; 7 bases are shared with TRBD1. Unmatched junction bases numbered 10, after V lost 2 bases and J lost 4 bases. The germline V gene has CDR1 MNHEY and CDR2 SVGEGT. CDR3 length: 17 amino acids. The CDR3 nucleotides are TGTGCCAGCAGTTACCGACAGGGTTTGACCGGCACCGGGGAGCTGTTTTTT. Its protein is CASSYRQGLTGTGELFF.

The chain uses TRBV19 and TRBJ1-5; 9 bases map to TRBD1. Per the germline V gene, CDR1 is LNHDA and CDR2 is SQIVND (reference sequence). CDR3 length: 18 residues. V lost 10 bases, J lost 0 bases, and 16 bases stayed unmatched. The CDR3 DNA sequence: TGTGCCACCACACGTCCCGGGACAGGGCTTGGTAGCAATCAGCCCCAGCATTTT. Its protein product is CATTRPGTGLGSNQPQHF. The whole variable domain, remainder taken from reference TRBV19 and TRBJ1-5, is DGGITQSPKYLFRKEGQNVTLSCEQNLNHDAMYWYRQDPGQGLRLIYYSQIVNDFQKGDIAEGYSVSREKKESFPLTVTSAQKNPTAFYLCATTRPGTGLGSNQPQHFGDGTRLSIL.

This clone was detected once. The genes are TRBV10-3 and TRBJ1-1; TRBD1 matches 8 bases. CDR3 size: 14 residues. Per the germline V gene, CDR1 is ENHRY and CDR2 is SYGVKD. V dropped 5 bases and J dropped 1; count of bases not matched to a gene: 3. In DNA form, the CDR3 reads TGTGCCATCAGTCAGACAGGGGCGAACACTGAAGCTTTCTTT. This sequence encodes CAISQTGANTEAFF.

The chain uses TRBV12-5 and TRBJ1-6; perhaps TRBD1 as D (6 bases). The CDR3 consists of 14 residues. Per germline, CDR1 LGHNT and CDR2 FRNRAP. Trimming removed 3 bases at V and 11 bases at J, with 14 bases between. This CDR3 is CASGFSTGSAPLHF. DNA for the CDR3: TGTGCTAGTGGTTTCTCTACAGGGAGCGCACCCCTCCACTTT.

This rearrangement joins TRBV3-1 (or the pseudogene TRBV3-2) to TRBJ2-2; TRBD2 might be the D (6 bases). The germline CDR1 and CDR2 sequences are LGHDT and YNNKEL (reference sequence). The length of the CDR3 is 16 residues. Between the trimmed V and J ends, which lost 0 bases and 7 bases, there was a span of 15 bases. The CDR3 loop reads CASSQEGVNSGGELFF. The DNA of the CDR3 is TGTGCCAGCAGCCAAGAGGGGGTGAATAGCGGCGGGGAGCTGTTTTTT.